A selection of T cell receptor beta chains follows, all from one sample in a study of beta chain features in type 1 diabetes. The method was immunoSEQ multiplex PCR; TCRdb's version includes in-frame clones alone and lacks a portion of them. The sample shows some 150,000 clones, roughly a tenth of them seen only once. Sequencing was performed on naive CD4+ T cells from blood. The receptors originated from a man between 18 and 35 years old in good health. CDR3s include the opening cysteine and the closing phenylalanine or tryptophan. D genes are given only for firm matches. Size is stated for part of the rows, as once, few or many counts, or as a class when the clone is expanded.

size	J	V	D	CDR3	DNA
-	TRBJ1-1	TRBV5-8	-	CASTPWNTEAFF	TGTGCCAGCACCCCTTGGAACACTGAAGCTTTCTTT
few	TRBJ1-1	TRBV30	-	CAWSRQENTEAFF	TGTGCCTGGAGTAGACAGGAGAACACTGAAGCTTTCTTT
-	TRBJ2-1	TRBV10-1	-	CASSETSDEQFF	TGCGCCAGCAGTGAAACGAGCGATGAGCAGTTCTTC
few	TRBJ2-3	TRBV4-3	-	CASSQEPAGSRTDTQYF	TGCGCCAGCAGCCAAGAACCCGCGGGGTCTCGCACAGATACGCAGTATTTT
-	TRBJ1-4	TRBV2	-	CASGGVGGAEKLFF	TGTGCCAGCGGAGGGGTAGGAGGGGCCGAAAAACTGTTTTTT
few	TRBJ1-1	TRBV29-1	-	CSVERGAGYTEAFF	TGCAGCGTTGAACGGGGGGCGGGTTACACTGAAGCTTTCTTT
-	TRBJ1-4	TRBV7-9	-	CASSLVRQGGKLFF	TGTGCCAGCAGCTTAGTTAGGCAAGGGGGAAAACTGTTTTTT
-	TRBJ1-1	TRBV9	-	CASTGGSGNTEAFF	TGTGCCAGCACCGGAGGATCAGGGAACACTGAAGCTTTCTTT
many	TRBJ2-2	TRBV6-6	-	CASSSRERVTGELFF	TGTGCCAGCAGTTCCAGGGAACGTGTCACCGGGGAGCTGTTTTTT
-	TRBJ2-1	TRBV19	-	CASPSRGGGSYNEQFF	TGTGCCAGTCCCTCCAGGGGTGGTGGCTCCTACAATGAGCAGTTCTTC
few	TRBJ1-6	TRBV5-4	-	CASSLSGQGKNSPLHF	TGTGCCAGCAGCTTGTCGGGGCAGGGGAAAAATTCACCCCTCCACTTT
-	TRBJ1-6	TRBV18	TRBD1	CASSPRDSGPNSPLHF	TGTGCCAGCTCACCTCGGGACAGCGGTCCCAATTCACCCCTCCACTTT
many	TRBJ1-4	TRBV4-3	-	CASSQADRRNEKLFF	TGCGCCAGCAGCCAAGCCGACAGGAGGAATGAAAAACTGTTTTTT
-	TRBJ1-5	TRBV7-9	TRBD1	CASSPTGGQPQHF	TGTGCCAGCAGTCCGACAGGGGGACAGCCCCAGCATTTT
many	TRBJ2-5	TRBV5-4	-	CASSPPASVRETQYF	TGTGCCAGCAGCCCGCCGGCTAGCGTGCGAGAGACCCAGTACTTC